This TCR beta chain was sequenced for a study of shared clonotypes between healthy human individuals. Study results and caveats: Larger estimated richness was generally recorded for naive subsets relative to memory subsets.

Original analysis: Junction-only sequences produced by ImmunoSEQ had no quality scores, so filtering differed. The method was immunoSEQ multiplex PCR; TCRdb's version includes in-frame clones alone and lacks a portion of them. The DNA gave D and trimming, while V, J and clone size come from that table. The profile shows about 2 million clones, 90% to 95% of them singletons. This CDR3 has 15 amino acids. The germline gives CDR1 SGHRS, CDR2 YFSETQ. V was shortened by 1 base and J by 3 bases, with 8 bases between the two germline ends. Concerning this clone itself: Its antigen remains unidentified. Other DNA sequences within the sample encode an identical CDR3.

This clonotype was sampled from a man aged 18 to 35 in good health. J is TRBJ1-6 and V is TRBV5-1, with TRBD1 as a possible D gene (6 bases). The specimen was naive CD4+ T cells sorted from blood. Subset denoted: CD45RA+ positively selected. CDR3 sequence (DNA): TGCGCCAGCAGCTTGAGGACAGACTATAATTCACCCCTCCACTTT. Its translation is CASSLRTDYNSPLHF.